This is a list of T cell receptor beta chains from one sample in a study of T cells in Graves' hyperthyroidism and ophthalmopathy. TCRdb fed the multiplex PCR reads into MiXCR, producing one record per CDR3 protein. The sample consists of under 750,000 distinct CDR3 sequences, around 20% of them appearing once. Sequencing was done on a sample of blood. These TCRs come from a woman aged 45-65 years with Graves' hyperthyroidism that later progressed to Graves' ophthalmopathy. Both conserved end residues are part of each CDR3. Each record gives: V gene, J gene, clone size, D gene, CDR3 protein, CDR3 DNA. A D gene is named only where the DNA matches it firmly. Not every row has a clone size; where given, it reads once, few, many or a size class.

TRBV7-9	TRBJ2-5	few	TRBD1	CASSREGAQETQYF	TGTGCCAGCAGCCGAGAGGGGGCCCAAGAGACCCAGTACTTC
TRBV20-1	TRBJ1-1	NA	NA	CSARADSENTEAFF	TGCAGTGCTAGAGCCGACAGTGAGAACACTGAAGCTTTCTTT
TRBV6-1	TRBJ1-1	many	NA	CASSYIVAQDAEAFF	TGTGCCAGCAGTTATATTGTAGCGCAGGACGCTGAAGCTTTCTTT
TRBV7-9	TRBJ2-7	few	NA	CASSPDRQVRYEQYF	TGTGCCAGCAGCCCCGACCGACAGGTTCGGTACGAGCAGTACTTC
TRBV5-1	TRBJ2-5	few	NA	CASSLWQGLSQETQYF	TGCGCCAGCAGCTTGTGGCAGGGTCTATCCCAAGAGACCCAGTACTTC
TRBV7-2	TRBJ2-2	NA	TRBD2	CASSQSTSVATGELFF	TGTGCCAGCAGCCAATCAACTAGCGTAGCCACCGGGGAGCTGTTTTTT
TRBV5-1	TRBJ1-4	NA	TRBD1	CASSLAPSGGWELEKLFF	TGCGCCAGCAGCTTGGCCCCGTCAGGGGGTTGGGAACTTGAAAAACTGTTTTTT
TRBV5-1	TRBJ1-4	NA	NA	CASSLEGTYNEKLFF	TGCGCCAGCAGCTTGGAGGGGACCTATAATGAAAAACTGTTTTTT
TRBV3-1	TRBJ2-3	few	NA	CASSPPDSPSTDTQYF	TGTGCCAGCAGCCCCCCGGACTCCCCTAGCACAGATACGCAGTATTTT
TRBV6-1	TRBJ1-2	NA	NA	CASTNPKSNNYGYTF	TGTGCCAGCACCAACCCCAAAAGCAATAACTATGGCTACACCTTC
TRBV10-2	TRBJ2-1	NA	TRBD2	CASSEPETSGLRDEQFF	TGCGCCAGCAGTGAGCCCGAAACTAGCGGGTTACGCGATGAGCAGTTCTTC
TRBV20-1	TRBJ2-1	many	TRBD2	CSAQTSDNEQFF	TGCAGTGCCCAGACTAGCGACAATGAGCAGTTCTTC
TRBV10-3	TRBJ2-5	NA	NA	CAISESTSGPQETQYF	TGTGCCATCAGTGAGTCGACCAGCGGGCCCCAAGAGACCCAGTACTTC
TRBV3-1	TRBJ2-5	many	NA	CASSQGSREETQYF	TGTGCCAGCAGCCAAGGGTCCCGGGAAGAGACCCAGTACTTC
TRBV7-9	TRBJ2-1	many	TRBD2	CASSLLAGGIYNEQFF	TGTGCCAGCAGCTTGCTAGCGGGGGGGATTTACAATGAGCAGTTCTTC
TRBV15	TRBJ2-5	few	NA	CATSRVRALYQETQYF	TGTGCCACCAGCAGAGTGAGGGCCCTGTACCAAGAGACCCAGTACTTC
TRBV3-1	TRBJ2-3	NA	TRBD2	CASSQGAAGGQDTQYF	TGTGCCAGCAGCCAAGGTGCAGCGGGGGGGCAAGATACGCAGTATTTT
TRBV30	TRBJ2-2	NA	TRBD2	CAWKDQAPLAVGELFF	TGTGCCTGGAAGGACCAGGCCCCCCTAGCGGTCGGGGAGCTGTTTTTT
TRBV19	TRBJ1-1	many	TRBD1	CASSTTDRLEAEAFF	TGTGCCAGTAGTACCACGGACAGGCTGGAGGCTGAAGCTTTCTTT
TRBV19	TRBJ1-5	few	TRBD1	CASSIIGQGSNQPQHF	TGTGCCAGTAGTATAATAGGACAGGGGAGCAATCAGCCCCAGCATTTT
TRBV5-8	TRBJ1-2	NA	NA	CASSYYRDNYGYTF	TGTGCCAGCAGCTACTACAGGGATAACTATGGCTACACCTTC
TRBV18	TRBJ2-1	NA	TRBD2	CASSPVPGLAGGRNEQFF	TGTGCCAGCTCACCCGTCCCGGGACTAGCGGGGGGGCGCAATGAGCAGTTCTTC
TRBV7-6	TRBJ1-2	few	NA	CASSPRRGKANYGYTF	TGTGCCAGCAGCCCAAGGCGGGGGAAAGCTAACTATGGCTACACCTTC
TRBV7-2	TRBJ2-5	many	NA	CASSSLRGVQETQYF	TGTGCCAGCAGCTCCCTTCGAGGGGTCCAAGAGACCCAGTACTTC